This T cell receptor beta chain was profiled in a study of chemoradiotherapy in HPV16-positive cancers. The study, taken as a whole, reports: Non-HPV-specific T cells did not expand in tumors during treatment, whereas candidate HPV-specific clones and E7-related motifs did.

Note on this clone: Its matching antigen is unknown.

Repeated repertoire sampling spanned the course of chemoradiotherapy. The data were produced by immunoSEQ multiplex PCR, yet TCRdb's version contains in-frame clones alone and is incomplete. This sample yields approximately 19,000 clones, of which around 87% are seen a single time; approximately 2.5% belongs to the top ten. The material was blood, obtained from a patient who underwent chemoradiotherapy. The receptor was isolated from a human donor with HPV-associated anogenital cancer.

CDR3 amino acids: CASSTGGDTQYF. The DNA for the CDR3 is TGTGCCAGCAGTACGGGAGGGGATACGCAGTATTTT. This sequence joins TRBV7-2 and TRBJ2-3; 8 nucleotides match TRBD2. Germline CDR1 reads SGHTA; CDR2 reads FQGNSA. The ends lost 6 bases at V and 6 bases at J; junction bases unmatched: 2. CDR3 length equals 12 residues.